These 4 T cell receptor beta chains were sequenced from one sample in a study of cytomegalovirus exposure and HLA in healthy donors. Vbeta (60) and Jbeta (13) primers were used in the PCR. TCRdb's table, derived via immunoSEQ multiplex PCR, lists solely in-frame clones and lacks some. The sample contains 100,000 to 150,000 clones, 75% to 80% of which appear only once. Sequencing used PBMCs. The source is a woman between 35 and 50 years old in good health and CMV-seronegative.

The J gene is TRBJ1-2, the V gene TRBV5-1; D is ambiguous. Germline values: CDR1 SGHRS, CDR2 YFSETQ. Trimming pared 0 bases from V and 0 bases from J, leaving 12 bases between. There are 16 residues in the CDR3. The chain's CDR3 is CASSLGRDTPNYGYTF. The CDR3 DNA reads TGCGCCAGCAGCTTGGGACGGGATACGCCTAACTATGGCTACACCTTC.

The chain joins TRBV5-1 to TRBJ1-1; D remains ambiguous. Germline lookup yields CDR1 SGHRS and CDR2 YFSETQ. V was pared by 1 base and J by 0 bases, with 7 bases between. This CDR3 has 14 residues. CDR3 region: CASSLNTMNTEAFF. The CDR3 DNA follows: TGCGCCAGCAGCTTGAATACAATGAACACTGAAGCTTTCTTT. Looking up the rest from reference TRBV5-1 and TRBJ1-1 gives the full variable domain: KAGVTQTPRYLIKTRGQQVTLSCSPISGHRSVSWYQQTPGQGLQFLFEYFSETQRNKGNFPGRFSGRQFSNSRSEMNVSTLELGDSALYLCASSLNTMNTEAFFGQGTRLTVV.

The chain couples TRBV6-6 to TRBJ2-1; D is undetermined. This CDR3 contains 11 residues. V lost 6 bases and J lost 8, with 8 bases in between. Germline-derived CDR1 and CDR2 are MNHNY and SVGAGI (reference sequence). The DNA for the CDR3 is TGTGCCAGCAGCTCCCGTTATGAGCAGTTCTTC. The encoded protein is CASSSRYEQFF.

This clone came up a few times. The rearrangement joins TRBV4-1 to TRBJ2-3; tentatively, D is TRBD1 (5 bases). The CDR3 covers 15 residues. Deletions cut 0 bases from V and 2 bases from J, with 9 bases between. Germline CDR1 MGHRA, CDR2 YSYEKL. This CDR3 is CASSQDQGATDTQYF. CDR3 DNA: TGCGCCAGCAGCCAAGATCAAGGGGCCACAGATACGCAGTATTTT.